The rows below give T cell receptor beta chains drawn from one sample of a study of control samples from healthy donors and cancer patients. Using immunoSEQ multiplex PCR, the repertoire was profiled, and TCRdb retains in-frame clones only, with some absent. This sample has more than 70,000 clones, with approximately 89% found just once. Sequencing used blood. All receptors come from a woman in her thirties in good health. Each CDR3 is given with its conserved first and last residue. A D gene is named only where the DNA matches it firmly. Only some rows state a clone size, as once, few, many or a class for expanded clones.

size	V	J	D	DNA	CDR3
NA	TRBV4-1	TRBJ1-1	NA	TGCGCCAGCAGCCAAGAAGCAGTGAACACTGAAGCTTTCTTT	CASSQEAVNTEAFF
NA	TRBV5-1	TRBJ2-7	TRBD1	TGCGCCAGCAGCAGGACAGGGTTCAACGAGCAGTACTTC	CASSRTGFNEQYF
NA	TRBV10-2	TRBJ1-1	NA	TGCGCCAGCAGTGAGGGACAGACAAACACTGAAGCTTTCTTT	CASSEGQTNTEAFF
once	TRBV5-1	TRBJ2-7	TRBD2	TGCGCCAGCAGGAATCCGGGGGGGAACGAGCAGTACTTC	CASRNPGGNEQYF
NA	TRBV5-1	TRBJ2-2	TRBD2	TGCGCCAGCAGCCCTCTAGCGGGGGAAACCGGGGAGCTGTTTTTT	CASSPLAGETGELFF
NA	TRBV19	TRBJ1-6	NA	TGTGCCAGTAGTATAGACACTCTCGATAATTCACCCCTCCACTTT	CASSIDTLDNSPLHF
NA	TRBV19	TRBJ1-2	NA	TGTGCCAGTAGTTTGTCGCCCCTGGTTCGGGGCTACACCTTC	CASSLSPLVRGYTF
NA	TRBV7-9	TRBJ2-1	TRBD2	TGTGCCAGCACCCCCGGGACTAGCGGATACAATGAGCAGTTCTTC	CASTPGTSGYNEQFF
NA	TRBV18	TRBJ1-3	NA	TGTGCCAGCTCACCAGGGACATCAGCAACCCTCTCTGGAAACACCATATATTTT	CASSPGTSATLSGNTIYF
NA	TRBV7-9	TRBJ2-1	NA	TGTGCCAGCAGCTTAGCCGACCAGTACAATGAGCAGTTCTTC	CASSLADQYNEQFF
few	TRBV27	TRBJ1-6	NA	TGTGCCAGCAGTCAGGGATTCAGCTCCTATAATTCACCCCTCCACTTT	CASSQGFSSYNSPLHF
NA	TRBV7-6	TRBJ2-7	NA	TGTGCCAGCAGCTTAGATCAGGGCAAGAGGGGATTGCAGTACTTC	CASSLDQGKRGLQYF
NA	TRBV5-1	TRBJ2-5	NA	TGCGCCAGCAGTAGCTGGGACGTAGAGACCCAGTACTTC	CASSSWDVETQYF
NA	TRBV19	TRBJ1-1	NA	TGTGCCAGTAGTATGGGAAGAGGGGGGGGCACTGAAGCTTTCTTT	CASSMGRGGGTEAFF
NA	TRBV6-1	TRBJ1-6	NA	TGTGCCAGCAGTGAATTTTGGCAGTATAATTCACCCCTCCACTTT	CASSEFWQYNSPLHF
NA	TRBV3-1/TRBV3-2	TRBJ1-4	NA	TGTGCCAGCAGCCAAGGTGGGACGACGTCGGGGGAAAAACTGTTTTTT	CASSQGGTTSGEKLFF
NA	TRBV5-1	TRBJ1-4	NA	TGCGCCAGCACCTCCGGACAGGAAAAACTGTTTTTT	CASTSGQEKLFF
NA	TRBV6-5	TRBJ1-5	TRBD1	TGTGCCAGCAGTCTCCCCAGGGGGGCCCAGCATTTT	CASSLPRGAQHF
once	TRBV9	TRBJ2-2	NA	TGTGCCAGCAGCCCCGGGGGAACGAACACCGGGGAGCTGTTTTTT	CASSPGGTNTGELFF
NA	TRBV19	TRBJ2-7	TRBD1	TGTGCCAGTAGTATCGGGACAGGGGGACACTACGAGCAGTACTTC	CASSIGTGGHYEQYF
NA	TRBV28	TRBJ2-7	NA	TGTGCCAGCAAGAGGGCGGGGATTGGCTACGAGCAGTACTTC	CASKRAGIGYEQYF
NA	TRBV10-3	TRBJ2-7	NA	TGTGCCATCGGCCGGACTGATCGCCCCTACGAGCAGTACTTC	CAIGRTDRPYEQYF
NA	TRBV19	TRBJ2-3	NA	TGTGCCAGTAGTCCGGACAGAGGCACAGATACGCAGTATTTT	CASSPDRGTDTQYF
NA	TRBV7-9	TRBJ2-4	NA	TGTGCCAGCAGTCCGACTGGGGGTTCCGCCAAAAACATTCAGTACTTC	CASSPTGGSAKNIQYF
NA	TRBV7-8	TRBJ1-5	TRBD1	TGTGCCAGCAGCTTTTTCCCCCCTACAGGGGTAGGGGAGCCCCAGCATTTT	CASSFFPPTGVGEPQHF